Following are 2 T cell receptor beta chains from one sample sequenced in a study of metastatic and nonmetastatic thyroid tumors (dated by TCRdb to the early 2020s). Library generation was performed with PCR. The instrument was an Illumina HiSeq 4000. Using fastp at Q25 and MiXCR, TCRdb reprocessed the public reads and kept productive beta chains. Within this sample are some 15,000 clones, with roughly a quarter of them counted one time only. Around 7.8% of the sample is held by the ten biggest clonotypes. Before undergoing thyroid surgery, none of the patients had been given any kind of treatment. The sequenced sample was blood. Source of these receptors: a female donor with papillary thyroid cancer or a benign thyroid nodule (not recorded which). Some clones in this sample may be carry-over from other donors' samples.

This clone occurred many times. The genes are TRBV19 and TRBJ1-5; D unresolved. Per germline, CDR1 LNHDA and CDR2 SQIVND (reference sequence). The CDR3 spans 16 residues. V gave up 7 bases and J gave up 1 base, with 17 bases separating them. The CDR3 nucleotides read TGTGCCAGTACCCCCCGTACGGGTCTCAGCAATCAGCCCCAGCATTTT. Translating gives CASTPRTGLSNQPQHF. Complete variable domain (other parts from reference TRBV19 and TRBJ1-5): DGGITQSPKYLFRKEGQNVTLSCEQNLNHDAMYWYRQDPGQGLRLIYYSQIVNDFQKGDIAEGYSVSREKKESFPLTVTSAQKNPTAFYLCASTPRTGLSNQPQHFGDGTRLSIL.

This clone showed up just a few times. Different DNA sequences within this sample yield the same CDR3. This rearrangement joins TRBV5-1 to TRBJ2-1, with D perhaps TRBD2 (6 bases). V dropped 2 bases and J dropped 10 bases, with 10 bases sitting between them. This CDR3 contains 12 residues. Germline V gene lookup returns CDR1 SGHRS and CDR2 YFSETQ. This chain's CDR3 is CASSFWEDEQFF. DNA of the CDR3: TGCGCCAGCAGCTTTTGGGAGGACGAGCAGTTCTTC.